This entry lists 24 T cell receptor beta chains sequenced from one sample in a study of shared clonotypes between healthy human individuals. Libraries were prepared by immunoSEQ multiplex PCR; TCRdb keeps only in-frame clonotypes and omits some of them. The sample includes about 2.3 million clones, less than 95% of them seen just once. Sequenced material: naive CD4+ T cells from PBMCs. Noted subset: CD45RA+ positively selected. These receptors were taken from a man younger than 35 in good health. Some clones in this sample may be carry-over from other donors' samples.

The chain combines TRBV29-1 with TRBJ2-3; no clear D. The V gene's germline CDR1 is SQVTM and CDR2 ANQGSEA. V was clipped by 4 bases and J by 4 bases, with 9 bases between them. This CDR3 has 12 amino acids. The CDR3 DNA reads TGCAGCGTTGCACACGGCCCAGATACGCAGTATTTT. This encodes CSVAHGPDTQYF.

The V call is TRBV7-9, the J call TRBJ1-2, with 7 bases aligning to TRBD1. Germline CDR1 is SEHNR and CDR2 is FQNEAQ (reference sequence). Trimming cost V 6 bases and J 8 bases; bases outside gene matches: 12. The CDR3 is 14 residues long. The CDR3 nucleotides read TGTGCCAGCAGTTTGCCGGGACAGCTAAACGGCTACACCTTC. This translates into CASSLPGQLNGYTF. Drawing the rest from reference TRBV7-9 and TRBJ1-2, the complete variable domain is DTGVSQNPRHKITKRGQNVTFRCDPISEHNRLYWYRQTLGQGPEFLTYFQNEAQLEKSRLLSDRFSAERPKGSFSTLEIQRTEQGDSAMYLCASSLPGQLNGYTFGSGTRLTVV.

The genes are TRBV4-3 and TRBJ1-2, with D possibly being TRBD1 (6 bases). CDR3 length: 14 residues. V shed 3 bases and J shed 6 bases, with 14 bases lying between them. Germline V gene lookup returns CDR1 LGHNA and CDR2 YSLEER. The CDR3 loop is CASSQIQGWNGYTF. As DNA, the CDR3 is TGCGCCAGCAGCCAGATACAGGGATGGAATGGCTACACCTTC.

The chain combines TRBV4-2 with TRBJ2-2; D uncertain. CDR3 size: 16 residues. Germline V lookup: CDR1 LGHNA, CDR2 YNFKEQ. V lost 0 bases to trimming and J lost 1 base, with 9 bases between them. The CDR3 region is CASSQEVFLNTGELFF. CDR3 bases: TGTGCCAGCAGCCAAGAGGTCTTTTTGAACACCGGGGAGCTGTTTTTT.

V gene TRBV2 combines with J gene TRBJ1-5; D not resolved. The CDR3 has 17 amino acids. Germline CDR1 SNHLY, CDR2 FYNNEI. V was pared by 9 bases and J by 2 bases, with 23 bases between. CDR3 amino acids: CASTLGYRPSGNQPQHF. Here the CDR3 DNA reads TGTGCCAGTACGTTGGGGTATAGACCTTCGGGCAATCAGCCCCAGCATTTT.

This chain joins TRBV5-6 and TRBJ2-7, with D possibly matching TRBD2 (6 bases). The germline V gene encodes CDR1 SGHDT and CDR2 YYEEEE. CDR3 length equals 16 residues. Trimming shortened V by 1 base and J by 2 bases, and 16 bases separated the two germline ends. The CDR3 protein is CASSLSPAGQTYEQYF. CDR3 DNA sequence: TGTGCCAGCAGCTTGAGTCCGGCGGGGCAGACCTACGAGCAGTACTTC.

This clone was picked up one time. CDR3 in DNA: TGTGCCAGCCAACAGGTTCAAGAGACCCAGTACTTC. Protein: CASQQVQETQYF. This rearrangement joins TRBV28 to TRBJ2-5, with TRBD1 as a possible D gene (5 bases). Germline loops: CDR1 MDHEN, CDR2 SYDVKM. V was shortened by 8 bases and J by 2 bases, with 9 bases between the two germline ends. The CDR3 sequence is 12 residues long.

V usage is TRBV7-8 and J usage is TRBJ2-7, with TRBD2 as a possible D gene (6 bases). The CDR3 loop spans 15 amino acids. The V gene lost 7 bases and the J gene lost 0 bases, with 16 bases spanning the gap. In germline, CDR1 is SGHVS, CDR2 FQNEAQ. As DNA, the CDR3 is TGTGCCAGCACCCTGCGGGCGGGATTCTCCTACGAGCAGTACTTC. Translating gives CASTLRAGFSYEQYF.

This rearrangement joins TRBV7-6 to TRBJ1-2, with 7 positions matching TRBD1. The CDR3 sequence is 15 residues long. The junction had 7 bases not matched to a gene; V was cut back by 2 bases and J by 4 bases. CDR1 is SGHVS, CDR2 FNYEAQ, per germline. CDR3 DNA: TGTGCCAGCAGCTTAAAGCCGGGACAGACCTATGGCTACACCTTC. It is translated as CASSLKPGQTYGYTF.

The chain combines TRBV7-9 with TRBJ2-1; 11 positions agree with TRBD1. V shed 7 bases and J 7 bases; nucleotides not matched to a gene: 6. Germline V CDR1 and CDR2: SEHNR, FQNEAQ (reference sequence). The CDR3 runs 14 residues. The CDR3 sequence: CASKGQGAGNEQFF. Written as DNA, the CDR3 is TGTGCCAGCAAAGGACAGGGGGCTGGGAATGAGCAGTTCTTC.

This clone was detected only once. The chain carries TRBV2 and TRBJ2-5; the D gene is possibly TRBD1 (7 bases). Per germline, CDR1 SNHLY and CDR2 FYNNEI. Trimming left V 4 bases short and J 4 bases short, with 16 bases between. This CDR3 has 15 amino acids. The DNA for the CDR3 is TGTGCCAGCAGTGTGGAGGGGGCGGTATTAGAGACCCAGTACTTC. Translating gives CASSVEGAVLETQYF.

The V gene is TRBV4-1, the J gene TRBJ1-2, with D unclear. V lost 1 base and J lost 8, with 11 bases in between. In germline, CDR1 is MGHRA, CDR2 YSYEKL. The CDR3 runs to 13 residues. CDR3 DNA sequence: TGCGCCAGCAGCCAAGGCCTCCTGGGGGGCTACACCTTC. Translation: CASSQGLLGGYTF.

The chain joins TRBV2 to TRBJ1-1; D is undetermined. This CDR3 comprises 12 residues. The V end was cut by 7 bases, the J end by 2 bases, with 8 bases between. Germline values: CDR1 SNHLY, CDR2 FYNNEI. Written as DNA, the CDR3 is TGTGCCAGCATGAACGGCAACACTGAAGCTTTCTTT. This codes for CASMNGNTEAFF.

A few counts support this clone. The V and J genes are TRBV11-2 and TRBJ1-3; perhaps TRBD1 as D (5 bases). CDR3 length equals 14 residues. The V end lost 7 bases, the J end lost 8 bases, and 18 bases lay between the germline ends. Germline assignment: CDR1 SGHAT and CDR2 FQNNGV. This chain's CDR3 is CASTLAGRIDTIYF. The CDR3 nucleotides read TGTGCCAGCACGTTGGCAGGGCGAATAGACACCATATATTTT.

The chain is built from TRBV6-6 and TRBJ2-7, with 7 bases matching TRBD2. With V trimmed by 6 bases and J by 4 bases, 6 bases remained unmatched. Germline values: CDR1 MNHNY, CDR2 SVGAGI (reference sequence). This CDR3 spans 13 amino acids. CDR3 residues: CASSREAGYEQYF. In DNA form, the CDR3 reads TGTGCCAGCAGCCGGGAGGCAGGTTACGAGCAGTACTTC.

V is TRBV4-1 and J is TRBJ2-1, with 8 bases matching TRBD2. The V gene's germline CDR1 is MGHRA and CDR2 YSYEKL. The CDR3 spans 17 residues. The V segment lost 0 bases and the J segment 2 bases; nucleotides outside the gene matches: 6. Written as DNA, the CDR3 is TGCGCCAGCAGCCAAGACCGCCGAGCGGGGGCCTACAATGAGCAGTTCTTC. Its protein product is CASSQDRRAGAYNEQFF.

This chain connects TRBV14 to TRBJ2-7; D is unresolved. V was shortened by 1 base and J by 0 bases, with 7 bases between the two germline ends. The CDR3 covers 14 residues. Germline lookup yields CDR1 SGHDN and CDR2 FVKESK. CDR3 loop: CASSQAVFSYEQYF. DNA for the CDR3: TGTGCCAGCAGCCAAGCGGTTTTCTCCTACGAGCAGTACTTC.

The rearrangement joins TRBV6-5 to TRBJ2-7; TRBD1 agrees at 10 bases. CDR3 size: 14 residues. The ends lost 10 bases at V and 7 bases at J; junction bases unmatched: 13. The germline CDR1 and CDR2 sequences are MNHEY and SVGAGI. In DNA form, the CDR3 reads TGTGCCACCGATCCGGGACAGGGGTCGGGGGAGCAGTACTTC. Its protein product is CATDPGQGSGEQYF.

Of note for this clone: Other DNA variants within this sample encode the same CDR3. The chain combines TRBV5-1 with TRBJ2-7; D call uncertain. The germline CDR1 and CDR2 sequences are SGHRS and YFSETQ. V dropped 1 base and J dropped 3 bases, with 8 bases sitting between them. The CDR3 spans 13 residues. This chain's CDR3 is CASSLTDLYEQYF. The CDR3 coding sequence is TGCGCCAGCAGCTTGACGGACCTCTACGAGCAGTACTTC.

The V and J genes are TRBV10-3 and TRBJ2-1; TRBD2 matches 11 bases. From germline, CDR1 is ENHRY and CDR2 SYGVKD. The CDR3 has 20 residues. J lost 7 bases, V lost 4 bases, and 21 bases had no gene match. CDR3 protein: CAISAPTGTSGKQGWNEQFF. CDR3 sequence (DNA): TGTGCCATCAGTGCGCCGACCGGGACTAGCGGTAAGCAAGGTTGGAATGAGCAGTTCTTC.

The chain joins TRBV7-9 to TRBJ2-4; no firm D call. The germline V and J ends were trimmed by 1 base and 5 bases, with 9 bases remaining between them. The V gene's germline CDR1 is SEHNR and CDR2 FQNEAQ (reference sequence). This CDR3 is built from 14 residues. The CDR3 DNA reads TGTGCCAGCAGCTTAGAGTGGGCAGAAAACATTCAGTACTTC. This sequence encodes CASSLEWAENIQYF.

The chain uses TRBV5-1 and TRBJ2-1, with unresolved D. Per germline, CDR1 SGHRS and CDR2 YFSETQ. Trimming removed 1 base from V and 5 bases from J, with 10 bases in between. There are 14 residues in the CDR3. The CDR3 loop reads CASSLNPQNNEQFF. The CDR3 nucleotides are TGCGCCAGCAGCTTGAATCCCCAAAACAATGAGCAGTTCTTC.

The rearrangement joins TRBV14 to TRBJ2-7; 9 bases align to TRBD1. In germline, CDR1 is SGHDN, CDR2 FVKESK. The CDR3 runs to 16 residues. V lost 2 bases and J lost 3; bases outside the gene matches: 8. The CDR3 sequence is CASSQRTGTGLYEQYF. The DNA of the CDR3 is TGTGCCAGCAGCCAACGTACCGGGACAGGGCTCTACGAGCAGTACTTC.

The CDR3 here is CASSQAILTHLDTQYF. In DNA, the CDR3 is TGTGCCAGCAGCCAAGCCATACTGACCCACCTCGATACGCAGTATTTT. The chain employs TRBV4-2 and TRBJ2-3, with D hard to call. This CDR3 comprises 16 residues. Trimming cost V 1 base and J 6 bases, with 17 bases left between them. CDR1 is LGHNA, CDR2 YNFKEQ, per germline.